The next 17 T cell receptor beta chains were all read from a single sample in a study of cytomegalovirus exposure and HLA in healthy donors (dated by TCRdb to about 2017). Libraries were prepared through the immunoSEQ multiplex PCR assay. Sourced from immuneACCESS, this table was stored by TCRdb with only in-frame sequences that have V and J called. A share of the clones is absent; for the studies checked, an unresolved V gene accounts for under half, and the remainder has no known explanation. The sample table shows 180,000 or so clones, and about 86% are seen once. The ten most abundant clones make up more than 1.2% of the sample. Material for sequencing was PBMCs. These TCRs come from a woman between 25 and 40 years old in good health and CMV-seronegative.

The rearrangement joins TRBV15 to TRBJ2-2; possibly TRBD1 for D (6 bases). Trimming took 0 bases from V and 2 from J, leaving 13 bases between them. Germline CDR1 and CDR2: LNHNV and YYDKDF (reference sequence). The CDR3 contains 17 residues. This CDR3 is CATSRDFGRGNTGELFF. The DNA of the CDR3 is TGTGCCACCAGCAGAGATTTCGGCAGGGGAAACACCGGGGAGCTGTTTTTT.

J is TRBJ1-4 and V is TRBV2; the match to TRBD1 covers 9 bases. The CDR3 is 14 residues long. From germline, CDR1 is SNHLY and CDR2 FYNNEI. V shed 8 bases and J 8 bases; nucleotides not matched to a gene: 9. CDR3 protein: CASCGDRVGEKLFF. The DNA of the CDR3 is TGTGCCAGCTGCGGGGACAGGGTGGGCGAAAAACTGTTTTTT.

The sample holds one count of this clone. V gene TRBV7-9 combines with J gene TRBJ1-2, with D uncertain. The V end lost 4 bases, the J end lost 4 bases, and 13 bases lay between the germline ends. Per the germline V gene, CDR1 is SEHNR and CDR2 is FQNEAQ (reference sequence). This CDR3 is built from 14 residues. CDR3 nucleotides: TGTGCCAGCAGCTCCATCATCGGAGGCTATGGCTACACCTTC. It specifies CASSSIIGGYGYTF.

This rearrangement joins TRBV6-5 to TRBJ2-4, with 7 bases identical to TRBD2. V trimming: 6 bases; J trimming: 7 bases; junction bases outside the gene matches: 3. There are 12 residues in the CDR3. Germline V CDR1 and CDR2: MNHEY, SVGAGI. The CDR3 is CASSPGGNIQYF. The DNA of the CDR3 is TGTGCCAGCAGCCCGGGGGGTAACATTCAGTACTTC.

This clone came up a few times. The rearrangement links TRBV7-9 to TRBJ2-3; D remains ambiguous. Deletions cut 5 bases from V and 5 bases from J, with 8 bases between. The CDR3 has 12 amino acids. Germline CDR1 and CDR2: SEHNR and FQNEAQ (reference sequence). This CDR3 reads CASSPSGDTQYF. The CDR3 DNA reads TGTGCCAGCAGCCCTTCGGGAGATACGCAGTATTTT. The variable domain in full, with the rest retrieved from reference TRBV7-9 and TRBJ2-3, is DTGVSQNPRHKITKRGQNVTFRCDPISEHNRLYWYRQTLGQGPEFLTYFQNEAQLEKSRLLSDRFSAERPKGSFSTLEIQRTEQGDSAMYLCASSPSGDTQYFGPGTRLTVL.

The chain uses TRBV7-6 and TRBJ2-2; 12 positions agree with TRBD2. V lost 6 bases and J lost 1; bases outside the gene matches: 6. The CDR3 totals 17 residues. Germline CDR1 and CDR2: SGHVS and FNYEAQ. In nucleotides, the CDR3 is TGTGCCAGCAGACTGACTAGCGGGGGCCTGAACACCGGGGAGCTGTTTTTT. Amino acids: CASRLTSGGLNTGELFF.

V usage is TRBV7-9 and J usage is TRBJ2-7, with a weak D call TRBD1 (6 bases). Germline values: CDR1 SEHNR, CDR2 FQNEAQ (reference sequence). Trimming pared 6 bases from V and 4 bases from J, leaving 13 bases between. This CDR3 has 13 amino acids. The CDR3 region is CASSQGPGYEQYF. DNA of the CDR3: TGTGCCAGCAGTCAGGGGCCGGGGTACGAGCAGTACTTC.

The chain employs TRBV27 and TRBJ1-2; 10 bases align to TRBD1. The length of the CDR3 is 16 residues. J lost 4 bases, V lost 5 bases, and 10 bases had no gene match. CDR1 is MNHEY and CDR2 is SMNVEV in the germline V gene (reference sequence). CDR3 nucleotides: TGTGCCAGCAGTCCACAGGGGACAGGGGCGAGCTATGGCTACACCTTC. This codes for CASSPQGTGASYGYTF.

CDR3 loop: CASSSGQGANTGELFF. CDR3 DNA: TGTGCCAGCAGCTCGGGACAGGGGGCGAACACCGGGGAGCTGTTTTTT. The chain joins TRBV5-4 to TRBJ2-2; 11 bases line up with TRBD1. Per germline, CDR1 SGHNT and CDR2 YYREEE (reference sequence). With 3 bases clipped from V and 0 bases from J, the junction kept 1 base outside the gene matches. This CDR3 region has 16 residues.

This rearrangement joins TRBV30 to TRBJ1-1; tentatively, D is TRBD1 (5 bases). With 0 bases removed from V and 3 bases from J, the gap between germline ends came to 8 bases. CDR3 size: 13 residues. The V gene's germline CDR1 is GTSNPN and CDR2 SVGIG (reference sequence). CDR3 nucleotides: TGTGCCTGGAGTGTGGGGGGGGACACTGAAGCTTTCTTT. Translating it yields CAWSVGGDTEAFF.

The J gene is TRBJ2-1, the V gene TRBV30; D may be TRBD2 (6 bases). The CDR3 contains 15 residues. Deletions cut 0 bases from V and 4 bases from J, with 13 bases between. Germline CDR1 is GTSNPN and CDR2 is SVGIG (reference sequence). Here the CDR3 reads CAWSVPGEPYNEQFF. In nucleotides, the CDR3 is TGTGCCTGGAGTGTACCGGGGGAACCATACAATGAGCAGTTCTTC.

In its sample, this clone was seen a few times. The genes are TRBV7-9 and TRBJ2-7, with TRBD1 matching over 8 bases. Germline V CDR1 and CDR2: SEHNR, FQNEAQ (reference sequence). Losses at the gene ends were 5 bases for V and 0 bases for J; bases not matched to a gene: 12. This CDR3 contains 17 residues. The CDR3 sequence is CASSPPFGQGASYEQYF. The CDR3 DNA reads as TGTGCCAGCAGCCCCCCGTTTGGGCAGGGGGCCTCCTACGAGCAGTACTTC.

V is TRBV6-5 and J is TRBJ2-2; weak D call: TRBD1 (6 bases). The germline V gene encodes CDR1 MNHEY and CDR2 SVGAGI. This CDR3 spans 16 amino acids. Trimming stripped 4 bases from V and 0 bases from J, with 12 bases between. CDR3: CASSSAGQPNTGELFF. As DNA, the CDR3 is TGTGCCAGCAGTTCCGCAGGACAGCCGAACACCGGGGAGCTGTTTTTT.

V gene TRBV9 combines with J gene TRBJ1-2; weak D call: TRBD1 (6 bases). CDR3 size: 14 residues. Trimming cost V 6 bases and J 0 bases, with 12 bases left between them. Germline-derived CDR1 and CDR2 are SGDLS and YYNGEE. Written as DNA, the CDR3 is TGTGCCAGCACCCCCGACAGGTCTAACTATGGCTACACCTTC. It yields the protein CASTPDRSNYGYTF.

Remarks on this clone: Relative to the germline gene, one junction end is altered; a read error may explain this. This chain's CDR3 is CASSDYRVSNYGHTF. The CDR3 DNA reads TGTGCCAGCAGTGACTACAGGGTTTCCAACTATGGCCACACCTTC. This rearrangement joins TRBV6-1 to TRBJ1-2, with a possible D match to TRBD1 (6 bases). The CDR3 runs to 15 residues. Per germline, CDR1 MNHNS and CDR2 SASEGT.

CDR3 in amino acids: CASRTSRNTEAFF. In DNA form, the CDR3 reads TGTGCCAGTCGGACATCTCGGAACACTGAAGCTTTCTTT. This chain links TRBV19 with TRBJ1-1; D possibly corresponds to TRBD1 (5 bases). CDR3 length: 13 residues. The germline V gene encodes CDR1 LNHDA and CDR2 SQIVND (reference sequence). The germline V and J ends were trimmed by 8 bases and 1 base, with 11 bases remaining between them.

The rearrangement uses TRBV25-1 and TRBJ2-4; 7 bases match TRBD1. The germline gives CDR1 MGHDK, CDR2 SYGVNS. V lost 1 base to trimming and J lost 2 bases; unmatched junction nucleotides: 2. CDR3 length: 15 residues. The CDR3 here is CASSELTGSKNIQYF. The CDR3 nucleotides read TGTGCCAGCAGTGAATTGACAGGGTCCAAAAACATTCAGTACTTC.